The rows below give T cell receptor beta chains drawn from one sample of a study of CD8+ T cells in alopecia areata. Repertoires were generated with immunoSEQ multiplex PCR, while TCRdb's copy carries only in-frame clones and drops some. In the table there are over 90,000 clones, around 50% of which are singletons. Sequenced sample: CD4+ T cells sorted from blood. The receptors here all came from a human donor in good health. The CDR3 runs from the conserved cysteine through the conserved F or W. The order of the fields is clone size, J gene, D gene, V gene, CDR3 protein, CDR3 DNA. The D gene is left open where the match is weak. Clone size appears in some rows only: once, few, many, or a class for an expanded clone.

>few|TRBJ2-3|TRBD2|TRBV19
CASKTLAGSTDTQYF
TGTGCCAGTAAGACACTAGCGGGAAGCACAGATACGCAGTATTTT
>NA|TRBJ2-1|TRBD2|TRBV5-4
CASSSRLAGHNEQFF
TGTGCCAGCAGCTCGCGACTAGCGGGACACAATGAGCAGTTCTTC
>NA|TRBJ2-3|TRBD2|TRBV6-5
CASAGTRDTDTQYF
TGTGCCAGCGCCGGGACTAGGGACACAGATACGCAGTATTTT
>NA|TRBJ1-3|NA|TRBV18
CASSQGGSGNTIYF
TGTGCCAGCTCACAAGGGGGCTCTGGAAACACCATATATTTT
>NA|TRBJ1-1|TRBD1|TRBV29-1
CSVVPGQGRTEAFF
TGCAGCGTTGTTCCCGGACAGGGACGCACTGAAGCTTTCTTT
>NA|TRBJ2-5|NA|TRBV18
CASSPPMRTETQYF
TGTGCCAGCTCACCACCGATGCGAACAGAGACCCAGTACTTC
>NA|TRBJ2-5|NA|TRBV15
CATSRDQAGPGTQYF
TGTGCCACCAGCAGAGATCAGGCAGGCCCTGGTACCCAGTACTTC
>NA|TRBJ2-7|NA|TRBV2
CASSVGTSYEQYF
TGTGCCAGCAGTGTAGGCACATCCTACGAGCAGTACTTC
>NA|TRBJ2-1|NA|TRBV6-1
CASSEGDGQFF
TGTGCCAGCAGTGAAGGTGATGGGCAGTTCTTC
>few|TRBJ1-1|TRBD1|TRBV19
CASSREGQRSQAFF
TGTGCCAGTAGTAGAGAGGGACAGCGCTCGCAAGCTTTCTTT
>NA|TRBJ2-3|NA|TRBV30
CAWSRSLGFTDTQYF
TGTGCCTGGAGTAGGAGCTTGGGATTCACAGATACGCAGTATTTT
>NA|TRBJ2-2|TRBD1|TRBV5-1
CASSGQGQTGELFF
TGCGCCAGCAGCGGACAGGGGCAGACCGGGGAGCTGTTTTTT
>NA|TRBJ1-4|NA|TRBV4-3
CASSQDLGEKLFF
TGCGCCAGCAGCCAAGATTTGGGGGAAAAACTGTTTTTT
>NA|TRBJ1-4|NA|TRBV15
CATSRAGGSTEKLFF
TGTGCCACCAGCAGGGCCGGAGGATCTACCGAAAAACTGTTTTTT
>NA|TRBJ2-5|NA|TRBV7-2
CASSRGLPTETQYF
TGTGCCAGCAGCCGCGGACTACCCACCGAGACCCAGTACTTC
>NA|TRBJ2-5|NA|TRBV5-1
CASSLPGQETQYF
TGCGCCAGCAGCTTACCGGGCCAAGAGACCCAGTACTTC
>few|TRBJ2-5|TRBD2|TRBV30
CAWNLGTSGPTQYF
TGTGCCTGGAACCTCGGGACTAGCGGGCCGACCCAGTACTTC
>few|TRBJ1-5|NA|TRBV6-5
CASSYRRGGNQPQHF
TGTGCCAGCAGTTATCGAAGGGGGGGCAATCAGCCCCAGCATTTT
>NA|TRBJ1-6|TRBD1|TRBV2
CASTLQGSNSPLHF
TGTGCCAGCACCCTACAGGGGTCGAATTCACCCCTCCACTTT
>NA|TRBJ1-2|NA|TRBV18
CASSPRLGPQEYGYTF
TGTGCCAGCTCACCACGTTTGGGACCACAGGAGTATGGCTACACCTTC
>NA|TRBJ2-4|NA|TRBV6-1
CASGSRDVKNIQYF
TGTGCCAGCGGATCTCGGGACGTCAAAAACATTCAGTACTTC
>NA|TRBJ2-2|NA|TRBV5-1
CASSIYRDTGELFF
TGCGCCAGCAGCATATACAGGGACACCGGGGAGCTGTTTTTT
>NA|TRBJ1-1|TRBD1|TRBV9
CASSVGGQGKAFF
TGTGCCAGCAGCGTAGGAGGACAGGGAAAGGCTTTCTTT
>NA|TRBJ2-7|TRBD1|TRBV5-6
CASSLGQGREDF
TGTGCCAGCAGCTTGGGACAGGGCCGCGAGGACTTC
>NA|TRBJ2-1|NA|TRBV25-1
CASSAFGPYNEQFF
TGTGCCAGCAGTGCGTTCGGCCCCTACAATGAGCAGTTCTTC
>NA|TRBJ1-5|NA|TRBV6-6
CASSYPSQPQHF
TGTGCCAGCAGTTACCCCAGTCAGCCCCAGCATTTT
>NA|TRBJ2-7|NA|TRBV28
CASMFKGGWTYEQYF
TGTGCCAGCATGTTTAAAGGGGGATGGACCTACGAGCAGTACTTC
>NA|TRBJ1-2|NA|TRBV5-6
CASSLDLHGYTF
TGTGCCAGCAGCTTGGATCTTCATGGCTACACCTTC
>many|TRBJ2-7|NA|TRBV7-9
CASSSQGRDEQYF
TGTGCCAGCAGCTCCCAGGGGCGCGACGAGCAGTACTTC